The rows below give T cell receptor beta chains drawn from one sample of a study of cytomegalovirus exposure and HLA in healthy donors. Assay: immunoSEQ multiplex PCR; the TCRdb copy retains only in-frame clones and omits some. The sample includes about 220,000 clones, 80% to 95% of them seen just once. Input material: PBMCs. These receptors all stem from a woman aged 18-30 years in good health and CMV-seronegative. Each CDR3 is given with its conserved first and last residue. A D gene is named only where the DNA matches it firmly. The size of a clone is reported for some rows only, either as once, few or many, or as a class for expanded clones.

J: TRBJ1-1; length: 14; D: NA; size: NA; V: TRBV5-1; DNA: TGCGCCAGCAGCTTTCGGTTAGGAGGCACTGAAGCTTTCTTT; CDR3: CASSFRLGGTEAFF
J: TRBJ1-2; length: 14; D: TRBD1; size: NA; V: TRBV27; DNA: TGTGCCAGCGGACAGGGGGCCGTAGGCTATGGCTACACCTTC; CDR3: CASGQGAVGYGYTF
J: TRBJ2-7; length: 15; D: TRBD2; size: NA; V: TRBV5-6; DNA: TGTGCCAGCAGCTTCGGACTAGCGGTATCCTACGAGCAGTACTTC; CDR3: CASSFGLAVSYEQYF
J: TRBJ2-1; length: 15; D: TRBD2; size: NA; V: TRBV6-1; DNA: TGTGCCAGCAGTGAATCTGGGACTAGATACAATGAGCAGTTCTTC; CDR3: CASSESGTRYNEQFF
J: TRBJ1-4; length: 14; D: NA; size: NA; V: TRBV6-1; DNA: TGTGCCAGCACCGAGGGGACTCTGGGGGAAAAACTGTTTTTT; CDR3: CASTEGTLGEKLFF
J: TRBJ1-1; length: 14; D: NA; size: NA; V: TRBV13; DNA: TGTGCCAGCAGCTCGATAAGCGTGAACACTGAAGCTTTCTTT; CDR3: CASSSISVNTEAFF
J: TRBJ2-2; length: 13; D: NA; size: NA; V: TRBV27; DNA: TGTGCCAGCAGTTTTCTCTCCACCGGGGAGCTGTTTTTT; CDR3: CASSFLSTGELFF
J: TRBJ2-7; length: 13; D: TRBD2; size: NA; V: TRBV10-3; DNA: TGTGCCATCAGTGGGACTAGCGGGCCCGAGCAGTACTTC; CDR3: CAISGTSGPEQYF
J: TRBJ2-3; length: 15; D: TRBD2; size: NA; V: TRBV7-6; DNA: TGTGCCAGCAGCTCAGGGAGGGAGTGGCCACTTACGCAGTATTTT; CDR3: CASSSGREWPLTQYF
J: TRBJ2-2; length: 17; D: TRBD2; size: NA; V: TRBV27; DNA: TGTGCCAGCAGTTTATCCCCGCTAGCGGGACTCCCCGGGGAGCTGTTTTTT; CDR3: CASSLSPLAGLPGELFF
J: TRBJ2-1; length: 16; D: TRBD2; size: NA; V: TRBV5-1; DNA: TGCGCCAGCAGCTGGGGGCTAGCGGGAGGTCCCAATGAGCAGTTCTTC; CDR3: CASSWGLAGGPNEQFF
J: TRBJ1-5; length: 17; D: NA; size: NA; V: TRBV25-1; DNA: TGTGCCAGCAGTGAGGATCCGGCAGACCAGGGGAATCAGCCCCAGCATTTT; CDR3: CASSEDPADQGNQPQHF
J: TRBJ2-1; length: 19; D: TRBD2; size: NA; V: TRBV11-2; DNA: TGTGCCAGCAGCTTAGGCGCCTTACCGGGACTAGCGGACTACAATGAGCAGTTCTTC; CDR3: CASSLGALPGLADYNEQFF
J: TRBJ2-5; length: 15; D: NA; size: once; V: TRBV5-6; DNA: TGTGCCAGCAGCCCCCCTATTACACGCTCGGGGACCCAGTACTTC; CDR3: CASSPPITRSGTQYF
J: TRBJ1-2; length: 15; D: NA; size: NA; V: TRBV7-9; DNA: TGTGCCAGCAGCTTACGGGAGGACAGATTCTATGGCTACACCTTC; CDR3: CASSLREDRFYGYTF
J: TRBJ2-1; length: 15; D: TRBD1; size: NA; V: TRBV7-9; DNA: TGTGCCAGCAGCTTAGGGACAGGATTCTACAATGAGCAGTTCTTC; CDR3: CASSLGTGFYNEQFF
J: TRBJ1-2; length: 13; D: NA; size: few; V: TRBV9; DNA: TGTGCCAGCAGCGCCCCAGGGATACATGGCTACACCTTC; CDR3: CASSAPGIHGYTF
J: TRBJ2-3; length: 16; D: NA; size: NA; V: TRBV7-2; DNA: TGTGCCAGCAGCTTCCCGACGCTAGCTAGCACAGATACGCAGTATTTT; CDR3: CASSFPTLASTDTQYF